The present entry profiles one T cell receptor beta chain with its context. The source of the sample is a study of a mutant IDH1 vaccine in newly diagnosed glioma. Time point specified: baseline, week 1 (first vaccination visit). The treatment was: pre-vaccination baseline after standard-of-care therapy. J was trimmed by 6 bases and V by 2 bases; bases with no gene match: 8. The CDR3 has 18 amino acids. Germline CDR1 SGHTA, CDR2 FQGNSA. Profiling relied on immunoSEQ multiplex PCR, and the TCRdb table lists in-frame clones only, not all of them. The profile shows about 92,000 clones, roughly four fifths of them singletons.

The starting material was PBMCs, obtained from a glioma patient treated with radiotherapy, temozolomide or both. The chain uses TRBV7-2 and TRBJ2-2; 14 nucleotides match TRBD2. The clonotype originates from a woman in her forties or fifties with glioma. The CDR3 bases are TGTGCCAGCAGCTTAAGACTAGCGGGGGGGGCGATGTCCGGGGAGCTGTTTTTT. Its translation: CASSLRLAGGAMSGELFF.